The clone carrying this T cell receptor (beta chain) was found a few times. It was with unique molecular identifiers that the TCRbeta library was prepared. One entry per CDR3 protein results from TCRdb running MiXCR on the PCR reads. The table lists 250,000 to 300,000 distinct CDR3 sequences, roughly 9.5% of them singletons. The data are from a study of T-cell reconstitution after alpha-beta-depleted transplantation in children. There are 15 residues in the CDR3. The V gene lost 6 bases and the J gene lost 3 bases, with 17 bases spanning the gap. The V gene's germline CDR1 is MNHEY and CDR2 SVGEGT. The sequence was obtained from a human donor who donated a stem cell graft to a child with SCID. This sample comprised PBMCs from the stem cell graft donor, obtained from the stem cell graft. The V and J genes are TRBV6-2 or TRBV6-3 and TRBJ1-2; a possible D gene is TRBD1 (6 bases). CDR3 loop: CASRRGGGIDYGYTF. Written as DNA, the CDR3 is TGTGCCAGCAGAAGAGGAGGGGGAATCGACTATGGCTACACCTTC.